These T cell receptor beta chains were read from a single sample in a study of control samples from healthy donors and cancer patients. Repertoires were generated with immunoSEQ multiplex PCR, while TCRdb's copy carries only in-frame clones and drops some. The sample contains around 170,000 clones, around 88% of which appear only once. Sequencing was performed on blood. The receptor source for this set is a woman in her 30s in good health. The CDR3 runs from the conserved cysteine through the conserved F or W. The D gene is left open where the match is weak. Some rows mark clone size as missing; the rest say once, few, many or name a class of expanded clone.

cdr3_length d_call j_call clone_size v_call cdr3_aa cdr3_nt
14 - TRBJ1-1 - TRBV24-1 CATSDADPNTEAFF TGTGCCACCAGTGATGCGGACCCGAACACTGAAGCTTTCTTT
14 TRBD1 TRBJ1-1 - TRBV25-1 CASSETGLNTEAFF TGTGCCAGCAGTGAGACAGGGTTGAACACTGAAGCTTTCTTT
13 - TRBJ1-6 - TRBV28 CAGGYGNNSPLHF TGTGCCGGAGGGTATGGGAATAATTCACCCCTCCACTTT
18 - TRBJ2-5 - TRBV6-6 CASSPRPTIRVEVETQYF TGTGCCAGCAGTCCCCGCCCCACCATCAGGGTCGAGGTGGAGACCCAGTACTTC
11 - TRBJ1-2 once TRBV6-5 CASSSGHGYTF TGTGCCAGCAGCTCAGGGCATGGCTACACCTTC
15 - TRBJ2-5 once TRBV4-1 CASSQDTGFGETQYF TGCGCCAGCAGCCAAGATACAGGCTTTGGAGAGACCCAGTACTTC
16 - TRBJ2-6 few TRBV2 CASTGGGGTGANVLTF TGTGCCAGCACCGGGGGCGGGGGCACTGGGGCCAACGTCCTGACTTTC
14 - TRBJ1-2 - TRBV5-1 CASSPTGVGNGYTF TGCGCCAGCAGCCCCACCGGGGTTGGGAATGGCTACACCTTC
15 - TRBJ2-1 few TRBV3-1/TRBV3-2 CASSPDSVTYNEQFF TGTGCCAGCAGCCCCGACAGTGTAACCTACAATGAGCAGTTCTTC
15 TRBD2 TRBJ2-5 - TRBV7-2 CASSWGSGGQETQYF TGTGCCAGCAGCTGGGGGAGCGGGGGCCAAGAGACCCAGTACTTC
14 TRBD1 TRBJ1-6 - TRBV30 CAWSTRQGYSPLHF TGTGCCTGGAGTACAAGACAGGGTTATTCACCCCTCCACTTT
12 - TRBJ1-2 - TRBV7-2 CASSLQGYGYTF TGTGCCAGCAGCTTGCAGGGCTATGGCTACACCTTC
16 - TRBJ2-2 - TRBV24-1 CATSDLLSEVTGELFF TGTGCCACCAGTGATTTATTGTCCGAGGTCACCGGGGAGCTGTTTTTT
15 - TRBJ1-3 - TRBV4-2 CASSPEQQGGNTIYF TGTGCCAGCAGCCCCGAGCAACAGGGAGGAAACACCATATATTTT
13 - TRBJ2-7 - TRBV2 CASRSTSSYEQYF TGTGCCAGCAGGAGCACCAGCTCCTACGAGCAGTACTTC
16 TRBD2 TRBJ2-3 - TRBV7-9 CASSWPLAGVGDTQYF TGTGCCAGCAGCTGGCCACTAGCGGGAGTGGGAGATACGCAGTATTTT
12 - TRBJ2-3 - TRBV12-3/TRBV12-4 CASSSVGPREYF TGTGCCAGCAGTTCGGTAGGGCCCCGGGAGTATTTT
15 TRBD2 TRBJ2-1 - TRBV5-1 CASSPGPSGYNEQFF TGCGCCAGCTCCCCGGGGCCTAGCGGCTACAATGAGCAGTTCTTC
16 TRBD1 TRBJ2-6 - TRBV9 CASSAGTGSGANVLTF TGTGCCAGCAGCGCCGGGACAGGCTCTGGGGCCAACGTCCTGACTTTC
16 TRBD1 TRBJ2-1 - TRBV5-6 CASSLAWDRNYNEQFF TGTGCCAGCAGCTTGGCCTGGGACAGAAACTACAATGAGCAGTTCTTC
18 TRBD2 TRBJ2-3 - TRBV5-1 CASSLAASGSTGTDTQYF TGCGCCAGCAGCTTGGCGGCTAGCGGGAGTACCGGCACAGATACGCAGTATTTT